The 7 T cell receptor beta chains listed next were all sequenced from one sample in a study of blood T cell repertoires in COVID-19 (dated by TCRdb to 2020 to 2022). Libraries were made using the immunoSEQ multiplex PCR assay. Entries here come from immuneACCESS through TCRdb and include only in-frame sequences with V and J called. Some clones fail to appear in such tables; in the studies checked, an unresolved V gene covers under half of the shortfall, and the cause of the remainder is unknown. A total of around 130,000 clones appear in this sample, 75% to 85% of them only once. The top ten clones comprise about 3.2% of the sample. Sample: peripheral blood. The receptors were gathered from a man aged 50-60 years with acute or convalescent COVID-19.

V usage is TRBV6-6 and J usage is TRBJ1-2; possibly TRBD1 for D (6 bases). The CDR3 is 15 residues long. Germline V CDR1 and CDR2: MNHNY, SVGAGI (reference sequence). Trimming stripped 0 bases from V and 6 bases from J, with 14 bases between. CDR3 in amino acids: CASSYSIRGSDGYTF. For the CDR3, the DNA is TGTGCCAGCAGTTACTCGATCAGGGGCTCGGATGGCTACACCTTC.

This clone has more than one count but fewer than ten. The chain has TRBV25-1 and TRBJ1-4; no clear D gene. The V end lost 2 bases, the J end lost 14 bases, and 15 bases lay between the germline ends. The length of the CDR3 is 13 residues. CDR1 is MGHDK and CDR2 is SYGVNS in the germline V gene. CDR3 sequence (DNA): TGTGCCAGCAGTGAACGCCCGAGAAGCGATCTGTTTTTT. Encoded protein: CASSERPRSDLFF.

The CDR3 DNA is TGCGCCAGCAGCGTCTGGGGGGGTCAGCCCCAGCATTTT. Encoded protein: CASSVWGGQPQHF. The rearrangement links TRBV5-1 to TRBJ1-5, with D possibly matching TRBD1 (5 bases). This CDR3 has 13 residues. The germline V and J ends were trimmed by 4 bases and 6 bases, with 11 bases remaining between them. Germline CDR1 SGHRS, CDR2 YFSETQ.

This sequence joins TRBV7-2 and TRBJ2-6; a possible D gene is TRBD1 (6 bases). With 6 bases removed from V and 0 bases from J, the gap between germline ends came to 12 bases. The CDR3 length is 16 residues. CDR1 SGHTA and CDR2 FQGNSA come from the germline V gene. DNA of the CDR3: TGTGCCAGCAGGGGGGCAGAATTCTCTGGGGCCAACGTCCTGACTTTC. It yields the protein CASRGAEFSGANVLTF.

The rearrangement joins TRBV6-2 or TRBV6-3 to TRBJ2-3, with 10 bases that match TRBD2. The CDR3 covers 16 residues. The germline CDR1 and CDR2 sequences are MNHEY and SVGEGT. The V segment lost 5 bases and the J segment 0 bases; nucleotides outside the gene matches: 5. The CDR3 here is CASSTWTSGSTDTQYF. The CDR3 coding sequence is TGTGCCAGCAGTACCTGGACTAGCGGCAGCACAGATACGCAGTATTTT.

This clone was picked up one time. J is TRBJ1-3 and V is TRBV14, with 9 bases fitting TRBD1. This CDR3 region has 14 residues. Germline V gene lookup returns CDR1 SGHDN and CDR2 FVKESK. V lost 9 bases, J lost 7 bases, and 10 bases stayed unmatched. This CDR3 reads CARTTGGRGNTIYF. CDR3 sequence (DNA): TGTGCCAGAACCACAGGGGGCAGGGGGAACACCATATATTTT.

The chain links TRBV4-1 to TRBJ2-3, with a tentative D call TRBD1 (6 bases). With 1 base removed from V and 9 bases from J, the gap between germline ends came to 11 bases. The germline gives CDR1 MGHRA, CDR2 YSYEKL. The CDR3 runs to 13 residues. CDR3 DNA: TGCGCCAGCAGCCAAGCCGGACAGCCGACGCAGTATTTT. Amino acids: CASSQAGQPTQYF.